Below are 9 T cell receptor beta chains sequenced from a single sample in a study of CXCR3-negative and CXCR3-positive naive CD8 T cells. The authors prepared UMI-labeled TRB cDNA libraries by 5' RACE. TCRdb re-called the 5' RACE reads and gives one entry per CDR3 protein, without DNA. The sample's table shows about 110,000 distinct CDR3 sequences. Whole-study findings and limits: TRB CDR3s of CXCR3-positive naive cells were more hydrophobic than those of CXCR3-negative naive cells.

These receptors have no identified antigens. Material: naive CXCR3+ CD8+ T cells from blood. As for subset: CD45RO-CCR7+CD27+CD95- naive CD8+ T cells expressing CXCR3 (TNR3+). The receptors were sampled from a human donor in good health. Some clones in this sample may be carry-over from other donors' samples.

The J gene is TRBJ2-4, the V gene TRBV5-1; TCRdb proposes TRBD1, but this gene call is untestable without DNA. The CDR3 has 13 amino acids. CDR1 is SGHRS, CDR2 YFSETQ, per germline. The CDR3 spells CASSLTGGDIQYF.

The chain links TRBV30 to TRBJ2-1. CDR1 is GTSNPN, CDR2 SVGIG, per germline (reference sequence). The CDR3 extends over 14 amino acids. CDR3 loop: CAWSVGGPYNEQFF.

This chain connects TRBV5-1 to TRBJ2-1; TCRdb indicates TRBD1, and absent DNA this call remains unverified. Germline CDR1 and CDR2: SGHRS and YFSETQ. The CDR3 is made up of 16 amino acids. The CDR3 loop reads CASSWPGTGSYNERFF.

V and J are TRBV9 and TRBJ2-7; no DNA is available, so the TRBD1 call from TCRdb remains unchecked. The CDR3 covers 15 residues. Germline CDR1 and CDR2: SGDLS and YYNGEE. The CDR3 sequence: CASSVGQGSVYEQYF.

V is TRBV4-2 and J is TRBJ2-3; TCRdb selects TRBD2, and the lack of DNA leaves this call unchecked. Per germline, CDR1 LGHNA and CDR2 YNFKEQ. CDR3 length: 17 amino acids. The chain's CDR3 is CASSQDNSGGDIDTQYF.

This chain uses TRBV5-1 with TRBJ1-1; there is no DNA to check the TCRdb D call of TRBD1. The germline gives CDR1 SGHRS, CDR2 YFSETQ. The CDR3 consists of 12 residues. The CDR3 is CASSLPGVGAFF. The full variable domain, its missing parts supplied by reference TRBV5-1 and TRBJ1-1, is KAGVTQTPRYLIKTRGQQVTLSCSPISGHRSVSWYQQTPGQGLQFLFEYFSETQRNKGNFPGRFSGRQFSNSRSEMNVSTLELGDSALYLCASSLPGVGAFFGQGTRLTVV.

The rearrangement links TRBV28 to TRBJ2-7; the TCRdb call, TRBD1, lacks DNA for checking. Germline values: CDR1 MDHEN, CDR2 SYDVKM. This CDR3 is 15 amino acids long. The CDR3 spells CSSSLQNRGGYEQYF.

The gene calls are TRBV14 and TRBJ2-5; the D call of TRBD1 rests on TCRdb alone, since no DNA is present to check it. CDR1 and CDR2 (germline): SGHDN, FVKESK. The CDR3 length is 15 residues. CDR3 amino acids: CASSQGVDEQETQYF.

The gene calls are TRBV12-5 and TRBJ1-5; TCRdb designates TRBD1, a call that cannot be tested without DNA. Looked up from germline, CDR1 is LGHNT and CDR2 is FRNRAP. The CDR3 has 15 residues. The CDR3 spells CASGLGTGSNQPQHF.